The 23 T cell receptor beta chains presented below share a single source sample, sequenced in a study of cytomegalovirus exposure and HLA in healthy donors. The PCR employed 60 Vbeta primers together with 13 Jbeta primers. Profiled with immunoSEQ multiplex PCR; TCRdb holds only in-frame clones, not every one. The data show about 130,000 clones, 80% seen once. The specimen was PBMCs. These receptors all stem from a middle-aged man in good health and CMV-seronegative.

This chain connects TRBV7-9 to TRBJ2-3, with no clear D. CDR3 length equals 12 residues. The V and J ends lost 5 bases and 4 bases respectively, with 7 bases between them. CDR1 SEHNR and CDR2 FQNEAQ come from the germline V gene (reference sequence). This CDR3 reads CASSPPADTQYF. CDR3 in DNA: TGTGCCAGCAGCCCCCCCGCAGATACGCAGTATTTT.

The V and J genes are TRBV7-8 and TRBJ1-4, with 7 bases that match TRBD1. CDR3 length: 15 residues. Germline V lookup: CDR1 SGHVS, CDR2 FQNEAQ. The V segment lost 5 bases and the J segment 1 base; nucleotides outside the gene matches: 4. The CDR3 is CASSIQGGTNEKLFF. In DNA, the CDR3 is TGTGCCAGCAGCATCCAGGGGGGAACTAATGAAAAACTGTTTTTT.

The chain is built from TRBV30 and TRBJ2-5, with D perhaps matching TRBD1 (6 bases). This CDR3 is built from 12 residues. V was shortened by 2 bases and J by 4 bases, with 8 bases between the two germline ends. Germline CDR1 reads GTSNPN; CDR2 reads SVGIG (reference sequence). This CDR3 reads CAWSPGAETQYF. The CDR3 coding sequence is TGTGCCTGGAGTCCAGGGGCAGAGACCCAGTACTTC.

The genes are TRBV6-5 and TRBJ1-6, with no clear D. Per germline, CDR1 MNHEY and CDR2 SVGAGI. The CDR3 consists of 16 residues. V dropped 0 bases and J dropped 7 bases, with 13 bases sitting between them. Here the CDR3 DNA reads TGTGCCAGCAGTTACTCGAAGCGGGTAGGAAATTCACCCCTCCACTTT. Residues: CASSYSKRVGNSPLHF.

The chain links TRBV30 to TRBJ2-2; D is unclear. The germline gives CDR1 GTSNPN, CDR2 SVGIG (reference sequence). Trimming left V 5 bases short and J 5 bases short, with 9 bases between. CDR3 length: 12 amino acids. CDR3 sequence reads: CAWQLSTGELFF. In DNA form, the CDR3 reads TGTGCCTGGCAACTAAGTACCGGGGAGCTGTTTTTT.

This clone was counted only a few times. The J gene is TRBJ2-1, the V gene TRBV10-3; 12 nucleotides match TRBD2. Trimming took 4 bases from V and 8 from J; bases not matched to a gene: 9. CDR1 ENHRY and CDR2 SYGVKD come from the germline V gene. The CDR3 has 16 amino acids. The CDR3 bases are TGTGCCATCAGTGGACGACTAGCGGGAGAGGGTGATGAGCAGTTCTTC. This codes for CAISGRLAGEGDEQFF.

The rearrangement joins TRBV6-5 to TRBJ2-2; unclear D gene. The CDR3 runs to 13 residues. Germline V CDR1 and CDR2: MNHEY, SVGAGI. V was trimmed by 10 bases and J by 2 bases, leaving 11 bases between them. This CDR3 reads CATVETNTGELFF. Here the CDR3 DNA reads TGTGCCACCGTGGAGACTAACACCGGGGAGCTGTTTTTT.

The V and J genes are TRBV6-5 and TRBJ2-5; 7 bases agree with TRBD2. This CDR3 contains 13 residues. J gave up 5 bases and V 2 bases, and 2 bases lay outside the gene matches. Per germline, CDR1 MNHEY and CDR2 SVGAGI. CDR3 bases: TGTGCCAGCAGTTACGGGCGGGGGGAGACCCAGTACTTC. Protein: CASSYGRGETQYF.

The genes are TRBV7-9 and TRBJ2-7; 7 nucleotides align to TRBD1. The germline CDR1 and CDR2 sequences are SEHNR and FQNEAQ (reference sequence). This CDR3 is built from 15 residues. With 4 bases clipped from V and 4 bases from J, the junction kept 10 bases outside the gene matches. CDR3 loop: CASSSALTGRYEQYF. CDR3 nucleotides: TGTGCCAGCAGCTCTGCCCTGACAGGGCGGTACGAGCAGTACTTC. The whole variable domain, remainder taken from reference TRBV7-9 and TRBJ2-7, is DTGVSQNPRHKITKRGQNVTFRCDPISEHNRLYWYRQTLGQGPEFLTYFQNEAQLEKSRLLSDRFSAERPKGSFSTLEIQRTEQGDSAMYLCASSSALTGRYEQYFGPGTRLTVT.

The V call is TRBV18, the J call TRBJ1-4, with TRBD1 matching 9 bases. The trim removed 3 bases at V and 12 bases at J, leaving 5 bases unmatched. This CDR3 is built from 13 residues. Germline CDR1 reads KGHSH; CDR2 reads LQKENI. This chain's CDR3 is CASSPGQGLELFF. The CDR3 coding sequence is TGTGCCAGCTCACCTGGACAGGGGTTGGAACTGTTTTTT. The full variable domain, in which reference TRBV18 and TRBJ1-4 provide the parts outside the CDR3, is NAGVMQNPRHLVRRRGQEARLRCSPMKGHSHVYWYRQLPEEGLKFMVYLQKENIIDESGMPKERFSAEFPKEGPSILRIQQVVRGDSAAYFCASSPGQGLELFFGSGTQLSVL.

The chain employs TRBV6-6 and TRBJ2-7; no clear D. V gave up 5 bases and J gave up 7 bases, with 12 bases separating them. There are 12 residues in the CDR3. Germline loops: CDR1 MNHNY, CDR2 SVGAGI (reference sequence). The CDR3 region has the DNA TGTGCCAGCAGTACCCCTCAAGCAGAGCAGTACTTC. Its translation is CASSTPQAEQYF.

The rearrangement uses TRBV29-1 and TRBJ1-4; the D gene is possibly TRBD1 (6 bases). Germline V gives CDR1 SQVTM, CDR2 ANQGSEA. This CDR3 spans 12 amino acids. The ends were cut back, 5 bases at V and 8 bases at J, with 12 bases in the middle. The CDR3 DNA sequence: TGCAGCGTTTCTGGGGGCGAGGAAAAACTGTTTTTT. The encoded protein is CSVSGGEEKLFF.

The genes are TRBV5-6 and TRBJ1-1, with 8 bases aligning to TRBD1. The germline V gene has CDR1 SGHDT and CDR2 YYEEEE. The CDR3 length is 14 residues. Losses at the gene ends were 1 base for V and 5 bases for J; bases not matched to a gene: 4. CDR3: CASSLRQGRTEAFF. The CDR3 DNA follows: TGTGCCAGCAGCTTGAGACAGGGGAGGACTGAAGCTTTCTTT.

The gene calls are TRBV5-4 and TRBJ1-2; TRBD1 aligns across 8 bases. Trimming took 1 base from V and 7 from J; bases not matched to a gene: 6. CDR1 and CDR2 (germline): SGHNT, YYREEE (reference sequence). The length of the CDR3 is 14 residues. The DNA for the CDR3 is TGTGCCAGCAGCTTGTTCACAGGGGGTGGTGGCTACACCTTC. Protein sequence: CASSLFTGGGGYTF.

J is TRBJ2-2 and V is TRBV2; D is unresolved. Trimming shortened V by 5 bases and J by 1 base, and 8 bases separated the two germline ends. The CDR3 contains 14 residues. Germline V lookup: CDR1 SNHLY, CDR2 FYNNEI. The CDR3 spells CASSTTLNTGELFF. The CDR3 DNA follows: TGTGCCAGCAGTACGACACTGAACACCGGGGAGCTGTTTTTT.

CDR3 protein: CASSIVAGGPGDTQYF. DNA for the CDR3: TGTGCCAGCAGCATCGTAGCGGGAGGGCCAGGAGATACGCAGTATTTT. The genes are TRBV7-8 and TRBJ2-3; 11 nucleotides line up with TRBD2. The V segment lost 5 bases and the J segment 5 bases; nucleotides outside the gene matches: 9. CDR3 length: 16 residues. Germline assignment: CDR1 SGHVS and CDR2 FQNEAQ.

The chain couples TRBV18 to TRBJ1-5, with 9 bases aligning to TRBD1. Germline V gene data show CDR1 as KGHSH and CDR2 as LQKENI. This CDR3 is built from 17 residues. The ends lost 5 bases at V and 1 base at J; junction bases unmatched: 9. The CDR3 spells CASSGGTTGGSNQPQHF. The CDR3 coding sequence is TGTGCCAGCTCAGGGGGAACCACAGGGGGCAGCAATCAGCCCCAGCATTTT.

The chain combines TRBV27 with TRBJ2-1, with TRBD2 identical over 11 bases. Germline CDR1 MNHEY, CDR2 SMNVEV (reference sequence). This CDR3 spans 13 amino acids. The V segment lost 5 bases and the J segment 13 bases; nucleotides outside the gene matches: 7. CDR3 region: CASSMTSGDLQFF. CDR3 nucleotide sequence: TGTGCCAGCAGTATGACTAGCGGGGACCTTCAGTTCTTC.

This clone appeared once. The rearrangement links TRBV5-1 to TRBJ2-1; D unclear. V was shortened by 4 bases and J by 3 bases, with 11 bases between the two germline ends. CDR1 and CDR2 from the germline V gene are SGHRS and YFSETQ. The CDR3 contains 14 residues. DNA of the CDR3: TGCGCCAGCAGCGGTCTAGATTACTACAATGAGCAGTTCTTC. Amino acid sequence: CASSGLDYYNEQFF.

The rearrangement links TRBV27 to TRBJ2-7; 14 nucleotides line up with TRBD2. Losses at the gene ends were 5 bases for V and 3 bases for J; bases not matched to a gene: 6. The germline gives CDR1 MNHEY, CDR2 SMNVEV (reference sequence). The CDR3 consists of 16 residues. The DNA of the CDR3 is TGTGCCAGCAGTCCTCTCGGGACTAGCGGGAGCTACGAGCAGTACTTC. Protein product: CASSPLGTSGSYEQYF.

The table lists this clone with a few counts. This chain uses TRBV7-8 with TRBJ1-2; TRBD1 might be the D (5 bases). CDR3 length equals 16 residues. V was trimmed by 5 bases and J by 4 bases, leaving 20 bases between them. The germline gives CDR1 SGHVS, CDR2 FQNEAQ. The CDR3, as DNA: TGTGCCAGCAGCATGAGACCGGGACTGAGTGCCTATGGCTACACCTTC. This sequence encodes CASSMRPGLSAYGYTF.

The gene calls are TRBV5-1 and TRBJ1-6; 10 nucleotides agree with TRBD1. The CDR3 totals 15 residues. After removal of 4 bases from V and 5 bases from J, the junction contained 3 bases not matched to a gene. Germline CDR1 and CDR2: SGHRS and YFSETQ. CDR3 bases: TGCGCCAGCAGCACGGGACAGGGGAATAATTCACCCCTCCACTTT. Protein sequence: CASSTGQGNNSPLHF.

The chain combines TRBV6-6 with TRBJ2-1; possible D gene TRBD2, 5 bases. Trimming took 2 bases from V and 0 from J, leaving 11 bases between them. CDR3 length: 16 amino acids. Germline V gives CDR1 MNHNY, CDR2 SVGAGI (reference sequence). The CDR3 is CASSYPPSHSYNEQFF. CDR3 nucleotide sequence: TGTGCCAGCAGTTACCCACCTAGCCACTCCTACAATGAGCAGTTCTTC.